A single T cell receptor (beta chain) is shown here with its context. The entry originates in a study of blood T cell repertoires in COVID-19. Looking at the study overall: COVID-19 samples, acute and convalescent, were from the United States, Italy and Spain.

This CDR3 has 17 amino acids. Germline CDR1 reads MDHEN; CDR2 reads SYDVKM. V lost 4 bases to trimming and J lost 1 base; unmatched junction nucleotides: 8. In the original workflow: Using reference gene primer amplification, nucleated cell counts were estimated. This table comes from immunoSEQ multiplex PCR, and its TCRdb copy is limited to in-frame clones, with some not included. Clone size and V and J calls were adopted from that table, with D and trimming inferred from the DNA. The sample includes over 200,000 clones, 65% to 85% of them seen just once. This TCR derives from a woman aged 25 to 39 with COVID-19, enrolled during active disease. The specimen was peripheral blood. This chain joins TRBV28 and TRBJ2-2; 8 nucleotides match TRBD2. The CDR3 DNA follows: TGTGCCAGCAGTTCCCCGGGAGGGGTGATGAACACCGGGGAGCTGTTTTTT. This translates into CASSSPGGVMNTGELFF.